The 24 T cell receptor beta chains below were found in one sample sequenced in a study of blood T cells in healthy people across ages. The use of a sample-barcoded 5' primer and a J-beta primer mix characterized a second PCR of about 7 to 12 cycles. Using its own MiXCR run on the 5' RACE reads, TCRdb lists one record per CDR3 protein. The sample contains about 1 million distinct CDR3 sequences, 35% to 55% of which appear only once. The sequenced material came from blood. The receptors were sampled from an older woman in good health.

This clonotype has just a few counts. The chain is built from TRBV24-1 and TRBJ2-1; TRBD1 agrees at 9 bases. The CDR3 extends over 13 amino acids. Looked up from germline, CDR1 is KGHDR and CDR2 is SFDVKD. J was trimmed by 9 bases and V by 3 bases; bases with no gene match: 2. CDR3 DNA sequence: TGTGCCACCAGTGATCCGGGACAGGGTGAGCAGTTCTTC. Residues: CATSDPGQGEQFF.

This clonotype was counted a few times. J is TRBJ1-2 and V is TRBV4-2; TRBD1 matches 12 bases. In germline, CDR1 is LGHNA, CDR2 YNFKEQ. This CDR3 contains 16 residues. V lost 6 bases and J lost 4; bases outside the gene matches: 9. This CDR3 reads CASSPGQGAFGYGYTF. The CDR3 DNA reads TGTGCCAGCAGTCCGGGACAGGGGGCGTTCGGCTATGGCTACACCTTC.

The CDR3 reads CASSQDRAVRDTQYF. The CDR3 DNA reads as TGTGCCAGCAGCCAAGACAGGGCGGTTCGAGATACGCAGTATTTT. The rearrangement uses TRBV6-1 and TRBJ2-3; the match to TRBD1 covers 7 bases. V lost 6 bases and J lost 5; bases outside the gene matches: 11. This CDR3 spans 15 amino acids. Germline CDR1 reads MNHNS; CDR2 reads SASEGT.

V gene TRBV3-1 combines with J gene TRBJ2-1; D may be TRBD2 (6 bases). V was trimmed by 3 bases and J by 1 base, leaving 13 bases between them. Germline values: CDR1 LGHDT, CDR2 YNNKEL (reference sequence). This CDR3 contains 16 residues. CDR3 in DNA: TGTGCCAGCAGCCAGGGGCCGGGACTTTCCTACAATGAGCAGTTCTTC. It codes for CASSQGPGLSYNEQFF.

The rearrangement uses TRBV5-1 and TRBJ2-7; TRBD1 or TRBD2 may be the D gene (5 bases each). The CDR3 runs to 13 residues. CDR1 SGHRS and CDR2 YFSETQ come from the germline V gene. V was clipped by 0 bases and J by 5 bases, with 9 bases between them. The CDR3 DNA is TGCGCCAGCAGCTTGGGAGGGGTAAACGAGCAGTACTTC. Protein product: CASSLGGVNEQYF.

This clonotype was observed a single time. The chain uses TRBV30 and TRBJ1-5, with a tentative D call TRBD1 (6 bases). Looked up from germline, CDR1 is GTSNPN and CDR2 is SVGIG (reference sequence). Deletions cut 2 bases from V and 3 bases from J, with 8 bases between. There are 13 residues in the CDR3. The chain's CDR3 is CAWSRGINQPQHF. CDR3 nucleotides: TGTGCCTGGAGTAGGGGGATCAATCAGCCCCAGCATTTT.

Written as DNA, the CDR3 is TGCAGCGCCACCGGGACAGGAGGAGAGACCCAGTACTTC. As protein: CSATGTGGETQYF. The chain recombines TRBV29-1 with TRBJ2-5; 8 bases fit TRBD1. V trimming: 7 bases; J trimming: 4 bases; junction bases outside the gene matches: 8. Germline V gene data show CDR1 as SQVTM and CDR2 as ANQGSEA. This CDR3 has 13 amino acids.

The chain carries TRBV2 and TRBJ2-1, with D possibly matching TRBD2 (6 bases). Trimming removed 11 bases at V and 6 bases at J, with 17 bases between. CDR3 size: 13 residues. Germline V gene sequence: CDR1 SNHLY, CDR2 FYNNEI. In DNA form, the CDR3 reads TGTGCCTCAAGGAGGGGAGAGGCCAATGAGCAGTTCTTC. Its translation: CASRRGEANEQFF. Full variable domain (remainder filled in from reference TRBV2 and TRBJ2-1): EPEVTQTPSHQVTQMGQEVILRCVPISNHLYFYWYRQILGQKVEFLVSFYNNEISEKSEIFDDQFSVERPDGSNFTLKIRSTKLEDSAMYFCASRRGEANEQFFGPGTRLTVL.

The rearrangement links TRBV5-1 to TRBJ1-4, with unresolved D. The V end was cut by 0 bases, the J end by 0 bases, with 9 bases between. The length of the CDR3 is 16 residues. Looked up from germline, CDR1 is SGHRS and CDR2 is YFSETQ. CDR3 coding DNA: TGCGCCAGCAGCTTGGTTGGAGTAGCAACTAATGAAAAACTGTTTTTT. It is translated as CASSLVGVATNEKLFF.

The rearrangement uses TRBV9 and TRBJ2-7; the D is unclear. The CDR3 covers 13 residues. Trimming left V 3 bases short and J 2 bases short, with 9 bases between. CDR1 SGDLS and CDR2 YYNGEE come from the germline V gene. CDR3 bases: TGTGCCAGCAGCGCTGACGATACCTACGAGCAGTACTTC. Protein sequence: CASSADDTYEQYF. Full variable domain (outside the CDR3, taken from reference TRBV9 and TRBJ2-7): DSGVTQTPKHLITATGQRVTLRCSPRSGDLSVYWYQQSLDQGLQFLIQYYNGEERAKGNILERFSAQQFPDLHSELNLSSLELGDSALYFCASSADDTYEQYFGPGTRLTVT.

The chain carries TRBV4-1 and TRBJ2-7, with 12 positions matching TRBD2. The end of the DNA fits TRBJ2-5 better, so the J call may be wrong. This CDR3 is built from 16 residues. CDR1 is MGHRA and CDR2 is YSYEKL in the germline V gene. The CDR3 DNA reads TGCGCCAGCAGCCAAGTCGGGCTAGCGGGAGGGGAGACCCAGTACTTC. Translated: CASSQVGLAGGETQYF.

This clonotype was found many times. V usage is TRBV12-3 or TRBV12-4 and J usage is TRBJ2-5; 11 bases are shared with TRBD2. V shed 6 bases, J shed 3 bases, and the junction held 0 bases outside the gene matches. The CDR3 spans 13 residues. The CDR3 protein is CASRLAGEETQYF. The CDR3 bases are TGTGCCAGCAGACTAGCGGGAGAAGAGACCCAGTACTTC.

The chain employs TRBV29-1 and TRBJ2-1, with 10 bases that match TRBD2. The CDR3 extends over 14 amino acids. With V trimmed by 5 bases and J by 13 bases, 14 bases remained unmatched. In germline, CDR1 is SQVTM, CDR2 ANQGSEA. The CDR3 region is CSVFASGSRETQFF. CDR3 nucleotides: TGCAGCGTTTTCGCTAGCGGGAGTCGGGAGACCCAGTTCTTC.

The chain uses TRBV5-1 and TRBJ2-3; TRBD1 aligns across 7 bases. With V trimmed by 5 bases and J by 0 bases, 12 bases remained unmatched. Germline CDR1 SGHRS, CDR2 YFSETQ. This CDR3 region has 17 residues. The CDR3 DNA reads TGCGCCAGCAGACGGATACAGGGGAAAACTAGCACAGATACGCAGTATTTT. It encodes CASRRIQGKTSTDTQYF.

The rearrangement links TRBV15 to TRBJ1-6; TRBD1 agrees at 7 bases. CDR1 and CDR2 (germline): LNHNV, YYDKDF (reference sequence). The CDR3 spans 14 residues. Unmatched junction bases numbered 3, after V lost 0 bases and J lost 10 bases. Written as DNA, the CDR3 is TGTGCCACCAGCAGAGATAGGGGGCCCTCACCCCTCCACTTT. The encoded protein is CATSRDRGPSPLHF.

The chain employs TRBV6-2 or TRBV6-3 and TRBJ2-1, with 14 bases lining up with TRBD2. J gave up 9 bases and V 5 bases, and 6 bases lay outside the gene matches. The V gene's germline CDR1 is MNHEY and CDR2 SVGEGT. This CDR3 is 15 amino acids long. The CDR3, as DNA: TGTGCCAGCAGTACGGGACTAGCGGGAGTAGGTGAGCAGTTCTTC. It yields the protein CASSTGLAGVGEQFF.

The V gene is TRBV20-1, the J gene TRBJ2-3; D gene ambiguous. V shed 5 bases and J shed 1 base, with 13 bases lying between them. Germline V lookup: CDR1 DFQATT, CDR2 SNEGSKA (reference sequence). This CDR3 spans 14 amino acids. DNA for the CDR3: TGCAGTGCTTTTCCCGCGACCCGCACAGATACGCAGTATTTT. Its translation: CSAFPATRTDTQYF.

This clonotype came up a few times. The V call is TRBV16, the J call TRBJ1-1; D unresolved. Deletions cut 0 bases from V and 2 bases from J, with 7 bases between. CDR1 and CDR2 from the germline V gene are KGHSY and FQNENV. The CDR3 consists of 14 residues. Here the CDR3 DNA reads TGTGCCAGCAGCCAATCTAGGCTCAACACTGAAGCTTTCTTT. It encodes CASSQSRLNTEAFF.

Ten or more counts support this clonotype. The CDR3 loop is CASSPGTSGRYTYNEQFF. CDR3 sequence (DNA): TGTGCCAGCAGCCCAGGGACTAGCGGGAGGTATACCTACAATGAGCAGTTCTTC. The chain combines TRBV5-5 with TRBJ2-1; the match to TRBD2 covers 15 bases. Per the germline V gene, CDR1 is SGHKS and CDR2 is YYEKEE (reference sequence). The V segment lost 4 bases and the J segment 2 bases; nucleotides outside the gene matches: 7. The CDR3 consists of 18 residues.

The chain is built from TRBV6-1 and TRBJ2-1, with 13 bases lining up with TRBD2. Germline assignment: CDR1 MNHNS and CDR2 SASEGT. V lost 8 bases, J lost 0 bases, and 16 bases stayed unmatched. This CDR3 has 20 residues. This CDR3 reads CASGRLPGLAGLSSYNEQFF. DNA of the CDR3: TGTGCCAGCGGTAGACTGCCGGGACTAGCGGGATTGAGCTCCTACAATGAGCAGTTCTTC.

A remark on this clonotype: A read error may be the cause here, since a much bigger clone is one base away. The CDR3 DNA reads TGTGCCACCAGTGCGGGTACAGGTGACTACGAGCAGTACTTC. It codes for CATSAGTGDYEQYF. J is TRBJ2-7 and V is TRBV6-5; perhaps D is TRBD1 or TRBD2 (5 bases each). The length of the CDR3 is 14 residues. The germline CDR1 and CDR2 sequences are MNHEY and SVGAGI.

This clonotype was detected a few times. V gene TRBV12-3 or TRBV12-4 combines with J gene TRBJ2-7; 8 nucleotides line up with TRBD1. The CDR3 has 16 amino acids. After removal of 7 bases from V and 1 base from J, the junction contained 12 bases not matched to a gene. The CDR3: CASTHEPGTGSYEQYF. The CDR3 DNA is TGTGCCAGCACCCACGAGCCCGGGACAGGATCCTACGAGCAGTACTTC.

The rearrangement links TRBV10-3 to TRBJ1-2, with a possible D match to TRBD1 (6 bases). CDR1 ENHRY and CDR2 SYGVKD come from the germline V gene. The CDR3 length is 15 residues. V was pared by 3 bases and J by 4 bases, with 15 bases between. CDR3 coding DNA: TGTGCCATCAGTGAAATGGGGGCGCAAGGCTATGGCTACACCTTC. It codes for CAISEMGAQGYGYTF.

The V gene is TRBV6-5, the J gene TRBJ2-4; a possible D gene is TRBD1 (5 bases). The last part of the DNA fits TRBJ2-5 better; the J call may be wrong. The length of the CDR3 is 12 residues. Germline CDR1 is MNHEY and CDR2 is SVGAGI. The DNA for the CDR3 is TGTGCCAGCGGAGAGACAGTTGGGACCCAGTACTTC. Translation gives CASGETVGTQYF.